Shown below are 6 T cell receptor beta chains from a single sample sequenced in a study of CXCR3-negative and CXCR3-positive naive CD8 T cells. Study conclusions and caveats: TRB CDR3s of CXCR3-positive naive cells were more hydrophobic than those of CXCR3-negative naive cells.

Libraries were UMI-labeled 5' RACE TRB cDNA. TCRdb reprocessed the 5' RACE reads; each CDR3 protein has one entry and no DNA is given. The sample includes some 140,000 distinct CDR3 sequences. Antigens of these TCRs are unknown. Input material: naive CXCR3+ CD8+ T cells from blood. Noted subset: CD45RO-CCR7+CD27+CD95- naive CD8+ T cells expressing CXCR3 (TNR3+). The receptor set was obtained from a human donor in good health. Some clones in this sample may be carry-over from other donors' samples.

The J gene is TRBJ2-1, the V gene TRBV24-1; the D gene TCRdb calls, TRBD2, cannot be checked with no DNA. Germline CDR1 KGHDR, CDR2 SFDVKD. This CDR3 region has 14 residues. This chain's CDR3 is CATSDLEGLNEQFF.

The J gene is TRBJ2-5, the V gene TRBV7-9; TCRdb's D call, TRBD2, is unchecked because there is no DNA. Germline V gives CDR1 SEHNR, CDR2 FQNEAQ (reference sequence). CDR3 length equals 14 residues. The CDR3: CASSPEGWQETQYF. The full variable domain, with the rest looked up from reference TRBV7-9 and TRBJ2-5, is DTGVSQNPRHKITKRGQNVTFRCDPISEHNRLYWYRQTLGQGPEFLTYFQNEAQLEKSRLLSDRFSAERPKGSFSTLEIQRTEQGDSAMYLCASSPEGWQETQYFGPGTRLLVL.

The V call is TRBV7-7, the J call TRBJ2-2; TCRdb's assignment of TRBD2 cannot be checked, as there is no DNA. Germline V lookup: CDR1 SSHAT, CDR2 FNYEAQ (reference sequence). There are 17 residues in the CDR3. The CDR3 loop reads CASSPSLSSGRAGELFF.

The chain employs TRBV10-3 and TRBJ1-1; the D call from TCRdb, TRBD1, cannot be confirmed without DNA. Germline V lookup: CDR1 ENHRY, CDR2 SYGVKD. The CDR3 is 15 amino acids. The CDR3 is CAISPGTGTNTEAFF.

The chain employs TRBV12-3 or TRBV12-4 and TRBJ2-7; TCRdb returns TRBD2, unconfirmable since there is no DNA. This CDR3 is 14 amino acids long. The CDR3 loop is CASSSGTSRYEQYF.

This rearrangement joins TRBV7-9 to TRBJ2-5; the D gene TCRdb calls, TRBD1, cannot be checked with no DNA. CDR1 and CDR2 (germline): SEHNR, FQNEAQ (reference sequence). This CDR3 region has 13 residues. CDR3 residues: CASKGGTEETQYF.